Sequencing of this TCR beta chain was carried out in a study of early T cells in non-severe SARS-CoV-2 infection. Study as a whole: Sequencing of bulk RNA from unsorted whole blood was done, without chain pairing. General study points: Matching with VDJdb favored anti-spike CD8 responses (missing private and CD4 specificities).

Tagging with unique molecular identifiers was applied to individual cDNA molecules. TCRdb reanalysed the 5' RACE reads using MiXCR and keeps one entry per CDR3 protein. Here the sample spans roughly 28,000 distinct CDR3 sequences, 5.8% being singletons. By frequency in the sample, this clonotype is medium-sized. The antigen is undetermined. V was cut by 2 bases and J by 4 bases, with 15 bases left in between. The CDR3 covers 15 residues. CDR1 SGHDT and CDR2 YYEEEE come from the germline V gene. The material sequenced was whole blood. The V call is TRBV5-6, the J call TRBJ1-1, with a possible D match to TRBD1 (6 bases). This TCR came from an adult who was a healthcare worker with PCR-confirmed SARS-CoV-2 infection or an uninfected control (not recorded which). CDR3 DNA sequence: TGTGCCAGCAGCTTTGGGGAGGGCAGGGGCACTGAAGCTTTCTTT. Translating it yields CASSFGEGRGTEAFF. The whole variable domain, remainder taken from reference TRBV5-6 and TRBJ1-1, is DAGVTQSPTHLIKTRGQQVTLRCSPKSGHDTVSWYQQALGQGPQFIFQYYEEEERQRGNFPDRFSGHQFPNYSSELNVNALLLGDSALYLCASSFGEGRGTEAFFGQGTRLTVV.